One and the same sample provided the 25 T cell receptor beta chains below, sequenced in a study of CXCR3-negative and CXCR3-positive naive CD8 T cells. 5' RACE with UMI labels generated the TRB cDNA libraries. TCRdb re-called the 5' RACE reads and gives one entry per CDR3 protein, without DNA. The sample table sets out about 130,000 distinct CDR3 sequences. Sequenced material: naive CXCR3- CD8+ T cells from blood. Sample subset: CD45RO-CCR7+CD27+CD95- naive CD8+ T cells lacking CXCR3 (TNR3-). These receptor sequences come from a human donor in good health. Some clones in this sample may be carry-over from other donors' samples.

The CDR3 loop reads CASSLARGQPQHF. The rearrangement joins TRBV12-3 or TRBV12-4 to TRBJ1-5. The CDR3 consists of 13 residues.

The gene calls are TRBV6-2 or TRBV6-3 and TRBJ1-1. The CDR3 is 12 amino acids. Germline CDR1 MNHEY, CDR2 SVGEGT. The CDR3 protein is CASSYWGTEAFF.

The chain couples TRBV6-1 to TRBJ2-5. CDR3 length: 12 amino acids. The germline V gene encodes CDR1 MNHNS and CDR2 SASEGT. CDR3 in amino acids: CASSEIEETQYF.

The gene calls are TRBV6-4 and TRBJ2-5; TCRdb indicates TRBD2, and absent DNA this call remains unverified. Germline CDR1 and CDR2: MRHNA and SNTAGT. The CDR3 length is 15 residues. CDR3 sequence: CASSPSGSGQETQYF.

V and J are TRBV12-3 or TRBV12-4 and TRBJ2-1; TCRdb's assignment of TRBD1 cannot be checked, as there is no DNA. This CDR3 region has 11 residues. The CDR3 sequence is CASTQGLEQFF.

The CDR3 reads CASSLTGNIQYF. The rearrangement links TRBV28 to TRBJ2-4. In germline, CDR1 is MDHEN, CDR2 SYDVKM. This CDR3 is built from 12 residues.

This CDR3 reads CASSSVKSSTDTQYF. This chain joins TRBV12-3 or TRBV12-4 and TRBJ2-3. The CDR3 runs to 15 residues.

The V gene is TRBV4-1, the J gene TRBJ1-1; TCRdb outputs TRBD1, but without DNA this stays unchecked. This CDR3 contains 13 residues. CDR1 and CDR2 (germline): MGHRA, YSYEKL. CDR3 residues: CASSWVGDTEAFF.

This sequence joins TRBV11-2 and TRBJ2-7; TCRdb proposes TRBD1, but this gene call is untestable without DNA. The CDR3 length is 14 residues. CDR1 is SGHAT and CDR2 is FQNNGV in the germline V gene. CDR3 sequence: CASSFYLGPNEQYF.

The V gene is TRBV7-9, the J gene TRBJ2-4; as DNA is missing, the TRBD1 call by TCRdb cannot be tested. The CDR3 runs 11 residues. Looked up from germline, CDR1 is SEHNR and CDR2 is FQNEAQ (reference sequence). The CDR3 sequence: CASRTGGVEYF. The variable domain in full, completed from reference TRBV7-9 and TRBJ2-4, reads DTGVSQNPRHKITKRGQNVTFRCDPISEHNRLYWYRQTLGQGPEFLTYFQNEAQLEKSRLLSDRFSAERPKGSFSTLEIQRTEQGDSAMYLCASRTGGVEYFGAGTRLSVL.

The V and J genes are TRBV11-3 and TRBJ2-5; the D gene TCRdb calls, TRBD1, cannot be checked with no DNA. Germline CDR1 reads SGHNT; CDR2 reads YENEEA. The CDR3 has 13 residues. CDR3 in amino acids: CASSPRGAMTQYF.

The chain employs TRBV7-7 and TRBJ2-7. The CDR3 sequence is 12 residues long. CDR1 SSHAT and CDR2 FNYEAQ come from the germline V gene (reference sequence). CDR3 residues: CASSLDDSEQYF.

This CDR3 is CSAETGDNQPQHF. The chain combines TRBV20-1 with TRBJ1-5; with no DNA, the TCRdb D assignment of TRBD1 cannot be verified. Germline V gene sequence: CDR1 DFQATT, CDR2 SNEGSKA (reference sequence). CDR3 length: 13 amino acids.

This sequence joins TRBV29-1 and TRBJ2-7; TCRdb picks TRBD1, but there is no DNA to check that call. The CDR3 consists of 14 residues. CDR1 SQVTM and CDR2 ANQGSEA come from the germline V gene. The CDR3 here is CSVEGTGRSYEQYF.

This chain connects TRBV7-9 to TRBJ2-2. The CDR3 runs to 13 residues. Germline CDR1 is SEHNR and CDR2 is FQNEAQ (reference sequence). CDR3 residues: CASSSDGGGELFF.

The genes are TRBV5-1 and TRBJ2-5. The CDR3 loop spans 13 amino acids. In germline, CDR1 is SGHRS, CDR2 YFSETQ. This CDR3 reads CASSSLTAETQYF.

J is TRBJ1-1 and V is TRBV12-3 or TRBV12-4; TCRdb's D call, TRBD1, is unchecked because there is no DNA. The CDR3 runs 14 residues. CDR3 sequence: CASSLDGPLTEAFF.

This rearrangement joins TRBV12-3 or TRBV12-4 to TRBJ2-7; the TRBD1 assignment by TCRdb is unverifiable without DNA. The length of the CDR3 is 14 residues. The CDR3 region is CASSPGTAPYEQYF.

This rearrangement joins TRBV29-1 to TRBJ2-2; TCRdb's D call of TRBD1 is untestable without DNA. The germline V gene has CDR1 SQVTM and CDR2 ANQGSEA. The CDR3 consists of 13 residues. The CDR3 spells CSVEGAGTGELFF.

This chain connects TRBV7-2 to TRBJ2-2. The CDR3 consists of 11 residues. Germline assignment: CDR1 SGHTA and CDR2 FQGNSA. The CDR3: CASAAFGELFF.

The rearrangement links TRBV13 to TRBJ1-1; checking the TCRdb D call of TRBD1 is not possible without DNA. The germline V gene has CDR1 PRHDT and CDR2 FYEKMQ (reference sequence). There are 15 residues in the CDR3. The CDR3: CASSSRQVMNTEAFF.

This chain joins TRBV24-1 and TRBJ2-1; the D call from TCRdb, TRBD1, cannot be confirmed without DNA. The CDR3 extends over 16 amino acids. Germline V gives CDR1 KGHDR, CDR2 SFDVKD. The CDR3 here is CATSGPEGSGDNEQFF.

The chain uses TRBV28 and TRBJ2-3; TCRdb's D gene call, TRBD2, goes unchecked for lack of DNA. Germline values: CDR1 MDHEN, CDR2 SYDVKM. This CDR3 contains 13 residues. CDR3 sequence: CASSFYREDTQYF.

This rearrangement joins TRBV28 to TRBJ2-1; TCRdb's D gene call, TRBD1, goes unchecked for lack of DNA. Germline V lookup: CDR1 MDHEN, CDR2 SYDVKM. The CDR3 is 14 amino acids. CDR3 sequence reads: CASSLPPGKGEQFF.

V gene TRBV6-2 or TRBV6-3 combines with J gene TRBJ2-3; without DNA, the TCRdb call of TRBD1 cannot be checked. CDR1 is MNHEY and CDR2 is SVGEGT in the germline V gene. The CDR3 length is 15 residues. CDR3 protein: CTSSYWGPGADTQYF.